This TCR beta chain was observed in a study of cytomegalovirus exposure and HLA in healthy donors. Turning to the study itself: Earlier findings included about 120 million unique TCR beta sequences obtained from about 180 million T cells.

The study ran its PCR with 60 Vbeta and 13 Jbeta primers. The table came from immunoSEQ multiplex PCR; TCRdb's copy has only in-frame clones and leaves some out. The sample comprises 150,000 or so clones, 75% to 80% of which are singletons, and about 0.64% rests with the top ten. As regards this clone: The antigen is unknown.

The CDR3 runs 14 residues. Deletions cut 5 bases from V and 4 bases from J, with 14 bases between. The germline V gene encodes CDR1 MNHNS and CDR2 SASEGT. Study-wide results and caveats: A highly shared variant cluster was judged a likely technical artifact.

The clonotype comes from a male donor in good health and CMV-seronegative. Sequenced input: PBMCs. The chain has TRBV6-1 and TRBJ2-5; D may be TRBD2 (6 bases). Here the CDR3 DNA reads TGTGCCAGCAGTTCCCGACTAGGCGGAGAGACCCAGTACTTC. It is translated as CASSSRLGGETQYF.